A selection of T cell receptor beta chains follows, all from one sample in a study of OX40 agonist ivuxolimab in advanced cancers. Using immunoSEQ multiplex PCR, the repertoire was profiled, and TCRdb retains in-frame clones only, with some absent. The sample contains about 93,000 clones, approximately 90% of which appear only once. Source: CD4+ or CD8+ T cells sorted from blood, taken in a trial of the OX40 agonist ivuxolimab. Receptor source: an adult with an advanced solid tumor such as melanoma, head and neck, liver or kidney cancer. Both conserved end residues are part of each CDR3. Clone size is given for some rows only: seen once, a few or many times, or a class if the clone is expanded.

CDR3aa | j_gene | abundance | v_gene
CASSRLAGSVETQYF | TRBJ2-5 | . | TRBV6-6
CASSQGGRGPMNTEAFF | TRBJ1-1 | . | TRBV4-1
CASSSMRGSREGEQYF | TRBJ2-7 | . | TRBV6-5
CASRGVGSREQYF | TRBJ2-7 | . | TRBV6-5
CASSPISGAQETQYF | TRBJ2-5 | . | TRBV19
CAWAGARGSSYEQYF | TRBJ2-7 | . | TRBV30
CASSVGAVWLSSPYEQYF | TRBJ2-7 | . | TRBV9
CASSQGPLGETQYF | TRBJ2-5 | . | TRBV9
CASSVGVGGSGEQFF | TRBJ2-1 | . | TRBV9
CASSTRTSGGSAKNIQYF | TRBJ2-4 | . | TRBV18
CASRRRSNPQNTEAFF | TRBJ1-1 | . | TRBV10-1
CASTWDREVTDTQYF | TRBJ2-3 | . | TRBV6-1
CASKYGGGTGELFF | TRBJ2-2 | . | TRBV19
CAWNAGGVSFSYEQYF | TRBJ2-7 | . | TRBV30
CASSPVPANYGYTF | TRBJ1-2 | . | TRBV18
CASSHSSGGSSFSTDTQYF | TRBJ2-3 | . | TRBV11-1
CASQLDRVYEQYF | TRBJ2-7 | . | TRBV2
CGVESLWADGGGYTF | TRBJ1-2 | . | TRBV29-1
CASSSSGGSYNEQFF | TRBJ2-1 | once | TRBV7-3
CASSPAGHQNTEAFF | TRBJ1-1 | . | TRBV7-2
CASSLEGAGETQYF | TRBJ2-5 | . | TRBV5-1
CASSQDGGGSNYGYTF | TRBJ1-2 | . | TRBV4-1
CASSSTTGTGGVGYTF | TRBJ1-2 | . | TRBV6-5
CASSLRLAGESEQYF | TRBJ2-7 | . | TRBV7-3
CASRGLGHPEPLAFF | TRBJ1-1 | . | TRBV6-1
CASSRGLMGYEQYF | TRBJ2-7 | . | TRBV2
CASSDELKTGGRVEQYF | TRBJ2-7 | . | TRBV9
CASSLQAGGTEAFF | TRBJ1-1 | . | TRBV27
CASSLEDLNEQFF | TRBJ2-1 | . | TRBV5-5
CASSQVLDTGELFF | TRBJ2-2 | . | TRBV4-2
CASNRLAGANEQFF | TRBJ2-1 | . | TRBV19
CASSALRYTEAFF | TRBJ1-1 | . | TRBV6-1
CASKSIGGQEREQYF | TRBJ2-7 | . | TRBV19
CASSRQGGLVSPLHF | TRBJ1-6 | . | TRBV6-5
CASSETGTGVNEQYF | TRBJ2-7 | once | TRBV25-1
CASSESSGQGAGGYTF | TRBJ1-2 | . | TRBV25-1
CASSTGPMSVFTQYF | TRBJ2-3 | . | TRBV7-9
CASSPTGGGEQFF | TRBJ2-1 | once | TRBV12-1
CASRYRGLDTEAFF | TRBJ1-1 | . | TRBV6-5
CASSLSQNTDTQYF | TRBJ2-3 | once | TRBV27
CASSMGQGVGSDTEAFF | TRBJ1-1 | . | TRBV4-1
CASSPPRGEKLFF | TRBJ1-4 | . | TRBV7-8
CASSSDVSRANTIYF | TRBJ1-3 | . | TRBV4-2
CASSLREGRNEQFF | TRBJ2-1 | few | TRBV5-1
CASSLGFNEQFF | TRBJ2-1 | . | TRBV28